A selection of T cell receptor beta chains follows, all from one sample in a study of cytomegalovirus exposure and HLA in healthy donors. TCRdb keeps only in-frame clones here, not all; method: immunoSEQ multiplex PCR. This sample has about 160,000 clones, with approximately 80% found just once. Material: PBMCs. Receptors were obtained from a male donor in good health and CMV-seropositive. Each CDR3 is given with its conserved first and last residue. Fields, in order: J gene, V gene, CDR3 protein.

TRBJ1-2 | TRBV2 | CASSPGGNYGYTF
TRBJ2-5 | TRBV13 | CASSSPSQAPQETQYF
TRBJ2-4 | TRBV18 | CASSPLTGGGNIQYF
TRBJ1-3 | TRBV28 | CASTTGLNTIYF
TRBJ2-7 | TRBV28 | CASSLGAGEQYF
TRBJ1-6 | TRBV9 | CASSVKGREGNSPLHF
TRBJ1-1 | TRBV29-1 | CSAAGVSTEAFF
TRBJ2-2 | TRBV7-9 | CSSSWGGPRTGELFF
TRBJ2-1 | TRBV27 | CASSFRVTSGREYNEQFF
TRBJ2-5 | TRBV6-5 | CASSGQPWGETQYF
TRBJ2-5 | TRBV11-3 | CASLPGQQETQYF
TRBJ2-1 | TRBV29-1 | CSVAPSGSYNEQFF
TRBJ1-1 | TRBV28 | CASSFRRQGTEAFF
TRBJ2-1 | TRBV9 | CASSVASGRVNEQFF
TRBJ1-5 | TRBV18 | CASSPRYTADQPQHF
TRBJ2-7 | TRBV5-5 | CASSLARRNSYEQYF
TRBJ1-2 | TRBV29-1 | CSVQGSGRGYTF
TRBJ2-3 | TRBV6-5 | CASSLGTDTQYF
TRBJ1-1 | TRBV11-1 | CASSLAGQGVMNTEAFF
TRBJ2-1 | TRBV5-1 | CASSLVERLAGGQQFF
TRBJ2-1 | TRBV7-9 | CASREPGLADNEQFF
TRBJ2-7 | TRBV28 | CASSIGSGGALEQYF
TRBJ1-1 | TRBV7-9 | CASSQGVGTEAFF
TRBJ2-7 | TRBV13 | CASSLGRGAGYEQYF
TRBJ2-2 | TRBV4-3 | CASSQELVPGELFF
TRBJ2-7 | TRBV11-3 | CASSSGLAGEQYF
- | TRBV5-8 | CASSFGAGNYEQYF
TRBJ2-1 | TRBV5-1 | CASSLVGLGVYNEQFF
TRBJ2-1 | TRBV4-3 | CASSQDTSGYYNEQFF
TRBJ1-5 | TRBV30 | CAWAGTGDGQPQHF
TRBJ2-7 | TRBV30 | CAWVRGSYEQYF
TRBJ2-7 | TRBV6-4 | CATSAGSTTYEQYF
TRBJ1-2 | TRBV6-5 | CASRSGTDYGYTF
TRBJ2-1 | TRBV27 | CASTPGAYNEQFF
TRBJ2-1 | TRBV6-5 | CASRGGLAGHNEQFF
TRBJ2-5 | TRBV5-6 | CASRPTGDIKRTQYF
TRBJ1-5 | TRBV7-2 | CASSLGGTGVGGNQPQHF
TRBJ1-5 | TRBV7-2 | CASSLGQGNQPQHF
TRBJ1-5 | TRBV18 | CASSPMVRAPGISNQPQHF
TRBJ1-5 | TRBV6-1 | CASSVNRFQPQHF
TRBJ2-1 | TRBV27 | CASSLLGGPMYNEQFF